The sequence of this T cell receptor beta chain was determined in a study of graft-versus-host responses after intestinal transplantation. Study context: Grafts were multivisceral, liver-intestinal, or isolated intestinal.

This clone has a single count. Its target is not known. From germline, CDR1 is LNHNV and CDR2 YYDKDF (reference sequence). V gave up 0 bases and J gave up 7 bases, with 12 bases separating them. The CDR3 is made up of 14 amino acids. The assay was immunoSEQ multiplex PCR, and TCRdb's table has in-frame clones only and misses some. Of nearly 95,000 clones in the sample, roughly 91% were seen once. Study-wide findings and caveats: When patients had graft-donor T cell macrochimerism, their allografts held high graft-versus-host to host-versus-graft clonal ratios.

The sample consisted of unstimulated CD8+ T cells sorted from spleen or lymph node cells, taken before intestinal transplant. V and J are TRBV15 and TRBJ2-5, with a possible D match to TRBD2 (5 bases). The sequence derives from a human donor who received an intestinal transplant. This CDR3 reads CATSRERAVGTQYF. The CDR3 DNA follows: TGTGCCACCAGCAGAGAGAGGGCAGTTGGGACCCAGTACTTC. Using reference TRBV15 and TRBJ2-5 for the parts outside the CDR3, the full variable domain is DAMVIQNPRYQVTQFGKPVTLSCSQTLNHNVMYWYQQKSSQAPKLLFHYYDKDFNNEADTPDNFQSRRPNTSFCFLDIRSPGLGDTAMYLCATSRERAVGTQYFGPGTRLLVL.